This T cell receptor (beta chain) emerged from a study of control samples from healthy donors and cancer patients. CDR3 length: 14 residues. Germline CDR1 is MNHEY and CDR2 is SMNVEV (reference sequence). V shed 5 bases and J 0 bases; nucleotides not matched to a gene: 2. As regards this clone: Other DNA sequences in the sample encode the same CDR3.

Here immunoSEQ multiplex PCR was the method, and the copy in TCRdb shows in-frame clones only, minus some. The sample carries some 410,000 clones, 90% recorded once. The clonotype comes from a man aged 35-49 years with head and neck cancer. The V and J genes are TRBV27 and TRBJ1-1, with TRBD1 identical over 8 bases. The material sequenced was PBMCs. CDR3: CASSRQGMNTEAFF. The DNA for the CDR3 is TGTGCCAGCAGTCGACAGGGGATGAACACTGAAGCTTTCTTT.